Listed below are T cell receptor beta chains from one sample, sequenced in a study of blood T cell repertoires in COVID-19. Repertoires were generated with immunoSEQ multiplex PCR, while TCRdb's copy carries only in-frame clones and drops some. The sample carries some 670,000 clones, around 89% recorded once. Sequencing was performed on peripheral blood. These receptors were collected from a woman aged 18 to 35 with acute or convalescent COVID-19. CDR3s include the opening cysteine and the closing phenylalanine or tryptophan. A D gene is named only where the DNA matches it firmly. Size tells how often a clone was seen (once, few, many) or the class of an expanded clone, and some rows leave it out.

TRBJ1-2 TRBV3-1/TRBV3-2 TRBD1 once TGTGCCAGCAGCCTCCGACAGGGCCATGGCTACACCTTC CASSLRQGHGYTF
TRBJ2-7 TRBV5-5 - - TGTGCCAGCAGCCTGGGAGGTGAGCTAGTCGCCGAGCAGTACTTC CASSLGGELVAEQYF
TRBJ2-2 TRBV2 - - TGTGCCAGCAGTGAAAGGACACCCACCGGGGAGCTGTTTTTT CASSERTPTGELFF
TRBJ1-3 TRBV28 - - TGTGCCAGCAGTTTAAAGACCCAAACCGGGGGAAACACCATATATTTT CASSLKTQTGGNTIYF
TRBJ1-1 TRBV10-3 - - TGTGCCATCAGGCAGTCCCCCGAGGGCACTGAAGCTTTCTTT CAIRQSPEGTEAFF
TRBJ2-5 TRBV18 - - TGTGCCAGCTCACCACGGCGAGCGGAGACCCAGTACTTC CASSPRRAETQYF
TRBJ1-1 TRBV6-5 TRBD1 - TGTGCCACCCAGTACAGGGGTTCGCGAACTGAAGCTTTCTTT CATQYRGSRTEAFF
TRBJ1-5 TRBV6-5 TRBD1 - TGTGCCAGCACGATGGGGACAGGGGGCTATCAGCCCCAGCATTTT CASTMGTGGYQPQHF
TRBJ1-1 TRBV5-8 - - TGTGCCAGCATCTACGGCAGGAAGAACACTGAAGCTTTCTTT CASIYGRKNTEAFF
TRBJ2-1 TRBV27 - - TGTGCCAGCAGTCCGGCCAGGGATGACAATGAGCAGTTCTTC CASSPARDDNEQFF
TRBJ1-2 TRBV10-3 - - TGTGCCATCAGTGGCCCCCAGGGGAATAGGGATGGCTACACCTTC CAISGPQGNRDGYTF
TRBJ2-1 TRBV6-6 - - TGTGCCAGCACTTTAGGGGAATACCCTTACAATGAGCAGTTCTTC CASTLGEYPYNEQFF
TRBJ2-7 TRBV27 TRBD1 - TGTGCCAGCAGTGTAGACAGGGGGGGCTACGAGCAGTACTTC CASSVDRGGYEQYF
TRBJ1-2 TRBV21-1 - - TGTGCCAGCAGCAAAGGGGGACACCGAACGGGCGGCTACACCTTC CASSKGGHRTGGYTF
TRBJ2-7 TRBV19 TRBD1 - TGTGCCAGTAGTATACTCGGGACAGGGGGTTCCTACGAGCAGTACTTC CASSILGTGGSYEQYF
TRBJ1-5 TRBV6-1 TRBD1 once TGTGCCAGCAGTGTTCAACAGGGGTGGGGGAGCAATCAGCCCCAGCATTTT CASSVQQGWGSNQPQHF
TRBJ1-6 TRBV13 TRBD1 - TGTGCCAGCAGCTTAGCAGGGGGCAAATCACCCCTCCACTTT CASSLAGGKSPLHF
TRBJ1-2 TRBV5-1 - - TGCGCCAGCAGTCTTGGACAGCCCTCTAACTATGGCTACACCTTC CASSLGQPSNYGYTF
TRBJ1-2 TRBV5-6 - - TGTGCCAGCAGGGTAACAGGGCGGGGGAACTATGGCTACACCTTC CASRVTGRGNYGYTF
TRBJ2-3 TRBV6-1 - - TGTGCCAGCAGTGATTCCAGGACAGATACGCAGTATTTT CASSDSRTDTQYF
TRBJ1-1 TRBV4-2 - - TGTGCCAGCAGCCAAGACATCGTGCAGGGGCGGTACACTGAAGCTTTCTTT CASSQDIVQGRYTEAFF
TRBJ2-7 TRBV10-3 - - TGTGCCATCAGTACAGTTAGGCCCGGTGGCTACGAGCAGTACTTC CAISTVRPGGYEQYF
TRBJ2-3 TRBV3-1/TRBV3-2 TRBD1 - TGTGCCAGCAGCCAAGATATTGGGACAGTCACAGATACGCAGTATTTT CASSQDIGTVTDTQYF